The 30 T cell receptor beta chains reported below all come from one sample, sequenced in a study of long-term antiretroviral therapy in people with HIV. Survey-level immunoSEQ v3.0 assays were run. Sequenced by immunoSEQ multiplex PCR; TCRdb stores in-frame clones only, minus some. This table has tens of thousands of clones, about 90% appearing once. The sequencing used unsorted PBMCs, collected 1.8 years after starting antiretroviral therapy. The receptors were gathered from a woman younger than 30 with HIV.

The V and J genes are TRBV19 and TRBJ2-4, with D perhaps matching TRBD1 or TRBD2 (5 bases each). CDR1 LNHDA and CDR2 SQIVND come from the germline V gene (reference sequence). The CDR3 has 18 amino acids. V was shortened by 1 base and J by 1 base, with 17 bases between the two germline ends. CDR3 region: CASSIGPPQGPAKNIQYF. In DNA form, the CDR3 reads TGTGCCAGTAGTATAGGCCCCCCGCAGGGACCTGCCAAAAACATTCAGTACTTC.

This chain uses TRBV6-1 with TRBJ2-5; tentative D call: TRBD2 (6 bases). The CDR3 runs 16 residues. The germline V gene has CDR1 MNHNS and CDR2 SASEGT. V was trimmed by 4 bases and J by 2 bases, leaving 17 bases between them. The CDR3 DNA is TGTGCCAGCAGTGGGACACTGACTAGGTTTCAAGAGACCCAGTACTTC. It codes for CASSGTLTRFQETQYF.

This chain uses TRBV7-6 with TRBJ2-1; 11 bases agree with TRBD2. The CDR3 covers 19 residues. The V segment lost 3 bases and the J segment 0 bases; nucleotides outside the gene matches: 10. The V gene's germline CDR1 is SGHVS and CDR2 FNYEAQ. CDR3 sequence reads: CASSLVAGGGFGSYNEQFF. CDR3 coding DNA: TGTGCCAGCAGCTTGGTAGCGGGAGGGGGATTTGGCTCCTACAATGAGCAGTTCTTC.

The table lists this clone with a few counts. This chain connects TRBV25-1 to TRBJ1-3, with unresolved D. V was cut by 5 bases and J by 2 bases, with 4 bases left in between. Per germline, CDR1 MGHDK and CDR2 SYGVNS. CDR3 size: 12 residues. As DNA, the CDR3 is TGTGCCAGCAGTACGCCTGGAAACACCATATATTTT. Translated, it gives CASSTPGNTIYF.

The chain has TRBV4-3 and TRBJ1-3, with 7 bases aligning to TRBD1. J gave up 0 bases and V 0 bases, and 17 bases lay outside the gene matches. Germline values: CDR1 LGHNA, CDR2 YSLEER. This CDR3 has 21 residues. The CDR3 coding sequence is TGCGCCAGCAGCCAAGACATTCCCGGGACAGCGAACCTTTTCTCTGGAAACACCATATATTTT. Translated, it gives CASSQDIPGTANLFSGNTIYF.

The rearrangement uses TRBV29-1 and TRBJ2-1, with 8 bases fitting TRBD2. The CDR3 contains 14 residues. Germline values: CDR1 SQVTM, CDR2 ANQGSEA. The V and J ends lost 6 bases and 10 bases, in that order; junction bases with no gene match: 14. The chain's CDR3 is CSVRTGRVVGEQFF. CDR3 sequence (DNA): TGCAGCGTCCGGACCGGGAGGGTGGTCGGCGAGCAGTTCTTC.

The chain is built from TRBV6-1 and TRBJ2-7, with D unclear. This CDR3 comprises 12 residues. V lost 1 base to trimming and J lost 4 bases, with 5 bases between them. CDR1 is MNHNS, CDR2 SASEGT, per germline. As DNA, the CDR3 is TGTGCCAGCAGTGAAGGGCAGTACGAGCAGTACTTC. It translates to CASSEGQYEQYF.

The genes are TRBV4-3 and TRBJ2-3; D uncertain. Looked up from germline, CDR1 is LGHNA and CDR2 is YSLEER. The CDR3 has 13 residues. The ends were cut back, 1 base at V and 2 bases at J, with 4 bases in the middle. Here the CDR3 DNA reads TGCGCCAGCAGCCAAGTATACACAGATACGCAGTATTTT. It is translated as CASSQVYTDTQYF.

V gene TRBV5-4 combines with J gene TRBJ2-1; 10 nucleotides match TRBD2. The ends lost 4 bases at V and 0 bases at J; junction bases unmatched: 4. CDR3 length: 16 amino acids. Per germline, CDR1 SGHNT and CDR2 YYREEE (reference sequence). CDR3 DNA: TGTGCCAGCAGCGCCCCTAGCGGGAGCTCCTACAATGAGCAGTTCTTC. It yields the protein CASSAPSGSSYNEQFF.

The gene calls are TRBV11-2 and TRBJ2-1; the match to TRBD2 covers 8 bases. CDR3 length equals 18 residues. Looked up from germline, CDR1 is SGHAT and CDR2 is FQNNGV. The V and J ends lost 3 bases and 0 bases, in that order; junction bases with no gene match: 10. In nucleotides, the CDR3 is TGTGCCAGCAGCTTTAGCCCCCTAGCGGGCAACTCCTACAATGAGCAGTTCTTC. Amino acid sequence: CASSFSPLAGNSYNEQFF.

The CDR3 DNA sequence: TGTGCCAGCAGTCCCGGGCCAAACTCTGGAAACACCATATATTTT. Amino acid sequence: CASSPGPNSGNTIYF. The genes are TRBV27 and TRBJ1-3; D gene uncertain. Germline V gene sequence: CDR1 MNHEY, CDR2 SMNVEV (reference sequence). Trimming took 5 bases from V and 0 from J, leaving 11 bases between them. The CDR3 sequence is 15 residues long.

As DNA, the CDR3 is TGTGCCAGCAGCCAAGATTGGTCAGGGGGTGAGGAGACCCAGTACTTC. This codes for CASSQDWSGGEETQYF. The V gene is TRBV14, the J gene TRBJ2-5; 7 nucleotides line up with TRBD1. Germline V gives CDR1 SGHDN, CDR2 FVKESK. The CDR3 spans 16 residues. The ends lost 0 bases at V and 5 bases at J; junction bases unmatched: 9.

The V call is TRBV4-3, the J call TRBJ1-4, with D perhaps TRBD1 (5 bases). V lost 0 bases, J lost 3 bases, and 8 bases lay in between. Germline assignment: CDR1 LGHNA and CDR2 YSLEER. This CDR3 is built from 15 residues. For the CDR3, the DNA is TGCGCCAGCAGCCAAGATTCAGGGTCTAATGAAAAACTGTTTTTT. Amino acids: CASSQDSGSNEKLFF.

CDR3: CASSIRSVGTVDLNEAFF. CDR3 DNA sequence: TGTGCCAGTAGTATAAGGTCGGTGGGCACGGTGGATTTGAATGAAGCTTTCTTT. V gene TRBV19 combines with J gene TRBJ1-1; D not certain. Germline CDR1 reads LNHDA; CDR2 reads SQIVND (reference sequence). Trimming removed 2 bases at V and 7 bases at J, with 26 bases between. The CDR3 length is 18 residues.

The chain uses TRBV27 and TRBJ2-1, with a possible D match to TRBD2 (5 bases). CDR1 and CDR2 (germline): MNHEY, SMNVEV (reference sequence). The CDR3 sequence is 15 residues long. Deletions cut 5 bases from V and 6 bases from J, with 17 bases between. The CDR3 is CASSLEPRVGNEQFF. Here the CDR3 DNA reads TGTGCCAGCAGTCTCGAACCGCGGGTGGGCAATGAGCAGTTCTTC.

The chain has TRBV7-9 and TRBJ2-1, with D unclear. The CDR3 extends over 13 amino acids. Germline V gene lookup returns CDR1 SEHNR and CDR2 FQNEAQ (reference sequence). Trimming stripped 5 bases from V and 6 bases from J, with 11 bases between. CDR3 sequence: CASSPAYPNEQFF. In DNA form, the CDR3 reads TGTGCCAGCAGCCCCGCGTACCCCAATGAGCAGTTCTTC. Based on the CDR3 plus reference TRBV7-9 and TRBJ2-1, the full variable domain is DTGVSQNPRHKITKRGQNVTFRCDPISEHNRLYWYRQTLGQGPEFLTYFQNEAQLEKSRLLSDRFSAERPKGSFSTLEIQRTEQGDSAMYLCASSPAYPNEQFFGPGTRLTVL.

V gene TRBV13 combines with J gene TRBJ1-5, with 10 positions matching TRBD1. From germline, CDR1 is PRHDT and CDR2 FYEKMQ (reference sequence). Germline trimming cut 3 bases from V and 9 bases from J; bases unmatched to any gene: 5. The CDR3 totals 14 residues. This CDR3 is CASSLTGGAGPQHF. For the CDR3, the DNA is TGTGCCAGCAGCTTGACAGGGGGCGCAGGGCCCCAGCATTTT.

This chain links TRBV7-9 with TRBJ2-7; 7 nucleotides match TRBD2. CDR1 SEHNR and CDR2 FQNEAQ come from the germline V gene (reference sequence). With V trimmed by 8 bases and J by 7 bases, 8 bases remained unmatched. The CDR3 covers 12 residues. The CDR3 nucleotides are TGTGCCAGCTTGGGCGGGGGAGGGGAGCAGTACTTC. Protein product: CASLGGGGEQYF.

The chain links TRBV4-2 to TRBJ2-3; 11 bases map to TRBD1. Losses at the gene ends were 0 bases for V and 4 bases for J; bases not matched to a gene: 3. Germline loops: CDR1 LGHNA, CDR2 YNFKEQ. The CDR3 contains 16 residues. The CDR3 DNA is TGTGCCAGCAGCCAAGAGAGGACAGGGGGCGCAGATACGCAGTATTTT. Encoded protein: CASSQERTGGADTQYF.

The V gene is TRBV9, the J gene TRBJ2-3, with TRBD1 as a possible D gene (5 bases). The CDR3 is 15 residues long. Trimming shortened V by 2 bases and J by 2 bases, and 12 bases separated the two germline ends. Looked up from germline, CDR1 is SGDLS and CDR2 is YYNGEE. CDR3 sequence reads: CASSVTGEDTDTQYF. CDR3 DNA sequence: TGTGCCAGCAGCGTCACAGGAGAGGACACAGATACGCAGTATTTT. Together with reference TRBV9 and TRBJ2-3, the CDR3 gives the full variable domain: DSGVTQTPKHLITATGQRVTLRCSPRSGDLSVYWYQQSLDQGLQFLIQYYNGEERAKGNILERFSAQQFPDLHSELNLSSLELGDSALYFCASSVTGEDTDTQYFGPGTRLTVL.

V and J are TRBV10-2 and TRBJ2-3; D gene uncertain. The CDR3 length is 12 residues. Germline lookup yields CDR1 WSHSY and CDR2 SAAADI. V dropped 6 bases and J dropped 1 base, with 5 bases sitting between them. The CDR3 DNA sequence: TGCGCCAGCAGGGACGGCACAGATACGCAGTATTTT. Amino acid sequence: CASRDGTDTQYF.

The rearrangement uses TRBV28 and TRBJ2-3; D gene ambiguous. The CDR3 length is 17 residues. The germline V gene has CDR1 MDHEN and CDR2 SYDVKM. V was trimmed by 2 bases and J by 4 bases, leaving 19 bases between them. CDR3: CASSLGFGMGISDTQYF. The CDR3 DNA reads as TGTGCCAGCAGTTTAGGTTTTGGGATGGGGATCTCAGATACGCAGTATTTT. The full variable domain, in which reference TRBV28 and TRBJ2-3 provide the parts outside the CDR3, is DVKVTQSSRYLVKRTGEKVFLECVQDMDHENMFWYRQDPGLGLRLIYFSYDVKMKEKGDIPEGYSVSREKKERFSLILESASTNQTSMYLCASSLGFGMGISDTQYFGPGTRLTVL.

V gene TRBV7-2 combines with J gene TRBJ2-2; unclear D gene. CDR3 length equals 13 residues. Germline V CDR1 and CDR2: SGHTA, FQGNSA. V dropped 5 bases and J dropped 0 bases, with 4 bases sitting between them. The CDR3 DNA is TGTGCCAGCAGCGTATCGAACACCGGGGAGCTGTTTTTT. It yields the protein CASSVSNTGELFF.

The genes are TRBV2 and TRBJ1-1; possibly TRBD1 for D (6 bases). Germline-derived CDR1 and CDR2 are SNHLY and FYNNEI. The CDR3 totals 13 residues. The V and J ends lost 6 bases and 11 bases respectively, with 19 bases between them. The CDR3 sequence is CASSVSGDKKAFF. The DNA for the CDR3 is TGTGCCAGCAGCGTCTCAGGGGATAAAAAGGCTTTCTTT.

The CDR3 DNA is TGTGCCAGCAGCGTAGGAACGCAGGGCACCGGGGAGCTGTTTTTT. It specifies CASSVGTQGTGELFF. V usage is TRBV9 and J usage is TRBJ2-2; maybe TRBD1 (5 bases). V was clipped by 0 bases and J by 4 bases, with 10 bases between them. CDR1 is SGDLS and CDR2 is YYNGEE in the germline V gene. There are 15 residues in the CDR3. The complete variable domain, with remaining parts taken from reference TRBV9 and TRBJ2-2, reads DSGVTQTPKHLITATGQRVTLRCSPRSGDLSVYWYQQSLDQGLQFLIQYYNGEERAKGNILERFSAQQFPDLHSELNLSSLELGDSALYFCASSVGTQGTGELFFGEGSRLTVL.

CDR3 nucleotides: TGTGCCAGCAGCTTAGCGGAGGGGGCCCACAATGAGCAGTTCTTC. Protein: CASSLAEGAHNEQFF. The chain has TRBV7-9 and TRBJ2-1; weak D call: TRBD1 (7 bases). The germline V gene encodes CDR1 SEHNR and CDR2 FQNEAQ (reference sequence). The CDR3 spans 15 residues. Between the trimmed V and J ends, which lost 0 bases and 5 bases, there was a span of 11 bases. Full variable domain (remainder filled in from reference TRBV7-9 and TRBJ2-1): DTGVSQNPRHKITKRGQNVTFRCDPISEHNRLYWYRQTLGQGPEFLTYFQNEAQLEKSRLLSDRFSAERPKGSFSTLEIQRTEQGDSAMYLCASSLAEGAHNEQFFGPGTRLTVL.

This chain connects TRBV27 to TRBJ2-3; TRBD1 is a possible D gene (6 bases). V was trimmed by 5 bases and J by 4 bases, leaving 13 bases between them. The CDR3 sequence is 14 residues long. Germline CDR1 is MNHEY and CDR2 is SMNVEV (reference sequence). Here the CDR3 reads CASSATGLPDTQYF. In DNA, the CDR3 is TGTGCCAGCAGTGCTACAGGGCTCCCAGATACGCAGTATTTT.

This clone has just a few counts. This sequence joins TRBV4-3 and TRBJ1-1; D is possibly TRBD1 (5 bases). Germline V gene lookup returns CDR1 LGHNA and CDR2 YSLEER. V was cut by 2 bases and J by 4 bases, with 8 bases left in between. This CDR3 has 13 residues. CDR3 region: CASSQSGTTEAFF. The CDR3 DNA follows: TGCGCCAGCAGCCAATCGGGGACCACTGAAGCTTTCTTT.

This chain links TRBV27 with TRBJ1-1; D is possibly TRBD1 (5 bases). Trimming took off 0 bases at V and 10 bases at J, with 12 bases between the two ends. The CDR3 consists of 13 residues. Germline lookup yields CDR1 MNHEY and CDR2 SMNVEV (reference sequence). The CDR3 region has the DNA TGTGCCAGCAGTTTATCGTGGGGGGGGAGAGCTTTCTTT. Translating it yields CASSLSWGGRAFF.

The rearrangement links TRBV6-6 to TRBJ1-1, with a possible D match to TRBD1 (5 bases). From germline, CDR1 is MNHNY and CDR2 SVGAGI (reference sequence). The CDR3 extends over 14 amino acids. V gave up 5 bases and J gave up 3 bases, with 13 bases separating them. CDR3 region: CASSRGMRDTEAFF. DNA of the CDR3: TGTGCCAGCAGTCGGGGCATGAGGGACACTGAAGCTTTCTTT.